These T cell receptor beta chains were read from a single sample in a study of shared clonotypes between healthy human individuals. Only in-frame clones appear in the TCRdb table, and some are missing; sequencing was by immunoSEQ multiplex PCR. This table holds some 980,000 clones, about 80% found once. The source material was memory CD4+ T cells sorted from blood. Every receptor here comes from a man aged 18 to 29 in good health. The CDR3 runs from the conserved cysteine through the conserved F or W. Each record gives: D gene, J gene, clone size, V gene, CDR3 DNA, CDR3 protein. The D gene is left open where the match is weak. Expanded clones get a size class; other rows say once, few or many, or leave the size out.

TRBD1,TRBJ1-1,NA,TRBV10-3,TGTGCCATCAGTGCCCCGCAGGGGGCCAGAACTGAAGCTTTCTTT,CAISAPQGARTEAFF
NA,TRBJ2-7,few,TRBV11-1,TGTGCCAGCAGCTTATCTGCGGAGTCCCATTACGAGCAGTACTTC,CASSLSAESHYEQYF
TRBD1,TRBJ1-1,few,TRBV30,TGTGCCTGGAGTGGGACAGGGTTGAACACTGAAGCTTTCTTT,CAWSGTGLNTEAFF
NA,TRBJ1-2,few,TRBV6-1,TGTGCCAGCAGTGGAATCGGTCAGGGCTATGGCTACACCTTC,CASSGIGQGYGYTF
NA,TRBJ2-1,NA,TRBV11-3,TGTGCCAGCAGCCCGAGTAACTTTGCGGGTGAGCAGTTCTTC,CASSPSNFAGEQFF
NA,TRBJ2-2,NA,TRBV7-2,TGTGCCAGCAGCTCGCAGCTTAACACCGGGGAGCTGTTTTTT,CASSSQLNTGELFF
TRBD2,TRBJ2-7,few,TRBV7-2,TGTGCCAGCAGCCTCAGCGGGAGCAGGGAGCAGTACTTC,CASSLSGSREQYF
NA,TRBJ2-2,NA,TRBV30,TGTGCCTGGAGTGTACTATGGCGGACCGGGGAGCTGTTTTTT,CAWSVLWRTGELFF
NA,TRBJ2-2,NA,TRBV14,TGTGCCAGCAGCCAAGTCTGGACCGGGAACACCGGGGAGCTGTTTTTT,CASSQVWTGNTGELFF
NA,TRBJ1-1,NA,TRBV5-5,TGTGCCAGCACCAAAACCCTCCGGGACGGGAACACTGAAGCTTTCTTT,CASTKTLRDGNTEAFF
NA,TRBJ2-1,NA,TRBV7-2,TGTGCCAGCAGCTTACATCGTCCGGGGAGCTCCTACAATGAGCAGTTCTTC,CASSLHRPGSSYNEQFF
NA,TRBJ2-5,once,TRBV5-4,TGTGCCAGCAGCTTGGCAGGAGTACAAGAGACCCAGTACTTC,CASSLAGVQETQYF
NA,TRBJ2-5,NA,TRBV18,TGTGCCAGCTCACCGCTCGGGACGACCCAAGAGACCCAGTACTTC,CASSPLGTTQETQYF
NA,TRBJ2-7,NA,TRBV28,TGTGCCAGCAGTTTAGCGGCACTAACGGGGGCCGCCCACTACGAGCAGTACTTC,CASSLAALTGAAHYEQYF
TRBD2,TRBJ2-7,NA,TRBV7-8,TGTGCCAGCAGCTTAGGCGGGGGGGACATCCTCCCCTACGAGCAGTACTTC,CASSLGGGDILPYEQYF
NA,TRBJ2-2,NA,TRBV6-5,TGTGCCAGCAGTAGACAGTCCTGGGGCACCGGGGAGCTGTTTTTT,CASSRQSWGTGELFF
NA,TRBJ1-5,many,TRBV5-5,TGTGCCAGCAGCTTGGCAGAAGATCAGCCCCAGCATTTT,CASSLAEDQPQHF
NA,TRBJ2-2,NA,TRBV2,TGTGCCAGCGCAGTCTTTGGACTTCCCCCCAGCACCGGGGAGCTGTTTTTT,CASAVFGLPPSTGELFF
TRBD1,TRBJ1-1,once,TRBV7-8,TGTGCCAGCAGCTCCACAGGGGGCTTGGGCACTGAAGCTTTCTTT,CASSSTGGLGTEAFF
NA,TRBJ2-5,NA,TRBV4-3,TGCGCCAGCAGCCAGACCGTGGGTGGGACCCAGTACTTC,CASSQTVGGTQYF
NA,TRBJ2-3,NA,TRBV18,TGTGCCAGCTCACCAACGAGGGGAGGAGATACGCAGTATTTT,CASSPTRGGDTQYF
TRBD2,TRBJ2-7,few,TRBV4-1,TGCGCCAGCAGCCAACTAGCGGGGGTGACCTACGAGCAGTACTTC,CASSQLAGVTYEQYF
NA,TRBJ1-5,NA,TRBV16,TGTGCCAGCAGCCAATTCAATCAGCCCCAGCATTTT,CASSQFNQPQHF
NA,TRBJ1-1,NA,TRBV2,TGTGCCAGCAGTGAGACCCGGTCCTCGAGCTCGGAAGCTTTCTTT,CASSETRSSSSEAFF
NA,TRBJ1-2,NA,TRBV6-1,TGTGCCAGCAGCGTCCTTCGAAGCGATGGCTACACCTTC,CASSVLRSDGYTF
NA,TRBJ1-2,NA,TRBV11-2,TGTGCCAGCAGCTTAGACAGGCTAAACTATGGCTACACCTTC,CASSLDRLNYGYTF
TRBD1,TRBJ2-1,NA,TRBV2,TGTGCCAGCTTCATTACAGGGGGATACGACAATGAGCAGTTCTTC,CASFITGGYDNEQFF
TRBD1,TRBJ1-4,few,TRBV14,TGTGCCAGCAGCCCAGGGACAGGCCTGTTTTTT,CASSPGTGLFF
TRBD2,TRBJ2-7,NA,TRBV28,TGTGCCAGCAGTTTAAACGGGGGGGGCTCCTACGAGCAGTACTTC,CASSLNGGGSYEQYF
TRBD1,TRBJ1-6,NA,TRBV9,TGTGCCAGCAGCCCATCGACAGGGATCTATAATTCACCCCTCCACTTT,CASSPSTGIYNSPLHF